These T cell receptor beta chains were read from a single sample in a study of blood T cell repertoires in COVID-19. Generated by immunoSEQ multiplex PCR, the TCRdb table keeps only in-frame clones and is missing some. The sample lists about 220,000 clones; approximately 84% were seen once. Sample: peripheral blood. The source is a man in his fifties who had recovered from COVID-19. CDR3s include the opening cysteine and the closing phenylalanine or tryptophan. Fields, in order: J gene, V gene, D gene, CDR3 length, clone size, CDR3 protein, CDR3 DNA. A D gene is named only where the DNA matches it firmly. A row's size may be missing; if present it is once, few, many or a size class.

>TRBJ1-4|TRBV28|.|17|few
CASSPSGVGEGGEKLFF
TGTGCCAGCAGCCCTAGCGGGGTTGGGGAAGGTGGGGAAAAACTGTTTTTT
>TRBJ1-4|TRBV30|TRBD1|12|.
CAGGQGSEKLFF
TGTGCCGGGGGACAGGGGAGTGAAAAACTGTTTTTT
>TRBJ1-2|TRBV11-3|.|13|.
CASSGQNKRGYTF
TGTGCCAGCAGTGGACAGAACAAAAGAGGCTACACCTTC
>TRBJ1-1|TRBV5-4|.|16|.
CASSPQGAGVATEAFF
TGTGCCAGCAGCCCCCAAGGAGCAGGGGTCGCCACTGAAGCTTTCTTT
>TRBJ2-6|TRBV7-9|TRBD1|17|.
CASSLWSGTAGANVLTF
TGTGCCAGCAGCTTATGGAGTGGGACAGCCGGGGCCAACGTCCTGACTTTC
>TRBJ2-2|TRBV18|.|17|.
CASSPNLPGRGTGELFF
TGTGCCAGCTCACCAAATTTGCCAGGAAGAGGGACCGGGGAGCTGTTTTTT
>TRBJ1-1|TRBV4-2|.|13|.
CASSQTIDREAFF
TGTGCCAGCAGCCAAACCATCGACAGGGAAGCTTTCTTT
>TRBJ1-3|TRBV18|TRBD1|15|.
CASLAGTGDGNTIYF
TGTGCCAGCTTGGCCGGGACAGGGGATGGAAACACCATATATTTT
>TRBJ2-1|TRBV5-6|.|13|.
CASSVLYYNEQFF
TGTGCCAGCAGCGTCTTATACTACAATGAGCAGTTCTTC
>TRBJ2-7|TRBV28|TRBD2|15|.
CASITQGGGKNEQYF
TGTGCCAGCATCACTCAAGGCGGGGGAAAGAACGAGCAGTACTTC
>TRBJ2-7|TRBV28|.|14|.
CASSTAKAPYEQYF
TGTGCCAGCAGTACAGCCAAGGCCCCCTACGAGCAGTACTTC
>TRBJ2-7|TRBV5-6|TRBD1|17|.
CASSRVVGAGGHYEQYF
TGTGCCAGCAGCCGAGTGGTCGGGGCAGGGGGCCACTACGAGCAGTACTTC
>TRBJ2-5|TRBV9|TRBD2|16|once
CASSVVSGSSWETQYF
TGTGCCAGCAGCGTAGTTAGCGGGAGTAGTTGGGAGACCCAGTACTTC
>TRBJ1-1|TRBV7-2|TRBD1|16|.
CASSSTGGAVSTEAFF
TGTGCCAGCAGCTCAACAGGGGGCGCGGTCAGCACTGAAGCTTTCTTT
>TRBJ2-1|TRBV30|.|12|.
CAWTRQANEQFF
TGTGCCTGGACTAGACAGGCCAATGAGCAGTTCTTC
>TRBJ2-3|TRBV12-5|TRBD2|15|.
CASGERRGNTDTQYF
TGTGCTAGTGGGGAAAGGCGGGGGAACACAGATACGCAGTATTTT
>TRBJ2-3|TRBV7-9|TRBD2|16|.
CASTKGLAGRTDTQYF
TGTGCCAGCACCAAGGGACTAGCGGGCCGAACAGATACGCAGTATTTT
>TRBJ1-4|TRBV7-2|TRBD1|15|.
CASSLGSRQGGKLFF
TGTGCCAGCAGCTTAGGTTCGAGACAGGGGGGAAAACTGTTTTTT
>TRBJ2-7|TRBV6-5|TRBD1|14|.
CASKRTGATYEQYF
TGTGCCAGCAAAAGGACAGGGGCTACCTACGAGCAGTACTTC
>TRBJ2-7|TRBV6-6|TRBD2|13|.
CASSWASGYEQYF
TGTGCCAGCAGTTGGGCTAGCGGCTACGAGCAGTACTTC
>TRBJ2-3|TRBV3-1/TRBV3-2|TRBD2|18|.
CASSQEGPGGAGTDTQYF
TGTGCCAGCAGCCAAGAGGGACCGGGAGGTGCGGGCACAGATACGCAGTATTTT
>TRBJ1-2|TRBV2|.|13|.
CASGDGTWYGYTF
TGTGCCAGCGGGGACGGGACATGGTATGGCTACACCTTC